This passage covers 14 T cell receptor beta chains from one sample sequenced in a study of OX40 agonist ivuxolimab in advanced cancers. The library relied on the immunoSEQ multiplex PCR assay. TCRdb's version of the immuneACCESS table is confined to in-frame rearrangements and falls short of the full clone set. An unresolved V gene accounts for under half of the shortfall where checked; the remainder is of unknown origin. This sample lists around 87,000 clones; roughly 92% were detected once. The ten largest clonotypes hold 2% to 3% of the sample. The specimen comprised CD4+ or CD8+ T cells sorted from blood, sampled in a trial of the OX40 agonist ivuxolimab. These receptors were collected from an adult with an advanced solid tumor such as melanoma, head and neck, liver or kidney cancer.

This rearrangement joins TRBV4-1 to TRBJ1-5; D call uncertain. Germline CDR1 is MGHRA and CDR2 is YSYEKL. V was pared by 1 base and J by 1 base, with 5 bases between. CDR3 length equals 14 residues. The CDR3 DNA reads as TGCGCCAGCAGCCAAGCACTAAGCAATCAGCCCCAGCATTTT. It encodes CASSQALSNQPQHF.

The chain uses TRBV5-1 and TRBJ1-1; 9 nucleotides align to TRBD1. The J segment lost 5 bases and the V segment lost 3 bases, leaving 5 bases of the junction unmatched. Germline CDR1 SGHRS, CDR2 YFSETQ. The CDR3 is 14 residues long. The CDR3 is CASSWGTGKTEAFF. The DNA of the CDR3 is TGCGCCAGCAGCTGGGGGACAGGGAAGACTGAAGCTTTCTTT.

Written as DNA, the CDR3 is TGTGCCAGCAGTTTCGCGGGGGGGCCGGTGGATACGCAGTATTTT. Its translation: CASSFAGGPVDTQYF. The chain employs TRBV27 and TRBJ2-3; TRBD2 agrees at 9 bases. The germline gives CDR1 MNHEY, CDR2 SMNVEV (reference sequence). J gave up 6 bases and V 3 bases, and 7 bases lay outside the gene matches. The CDR3 spans 15 residues.

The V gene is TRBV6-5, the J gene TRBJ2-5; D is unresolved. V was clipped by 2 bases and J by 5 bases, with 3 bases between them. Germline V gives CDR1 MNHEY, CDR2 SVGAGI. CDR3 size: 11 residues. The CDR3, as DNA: TGTGCCAGCAGTTACGCGGAGACCCAGTACTTC. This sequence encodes CASSYAETQYF.

In nucleotides, the CDR3 is TGTGCCAGCAGTGAAGGCGAGCGGGGCTACCCCCCCACAGATACGCAGTATTTT. Its protein is CASSEGERGYPPTDTQYF. The J gene is TRBJ2-3, the V gene TRBV2, with 7 positions matching TRBD2. CDR1 and CDR2 (germline): SNHLY, FYNNEI. J lost 2 bases, V lost 1 base, and 12 bases had no gene match. CDR3 length: 18 amino acids.

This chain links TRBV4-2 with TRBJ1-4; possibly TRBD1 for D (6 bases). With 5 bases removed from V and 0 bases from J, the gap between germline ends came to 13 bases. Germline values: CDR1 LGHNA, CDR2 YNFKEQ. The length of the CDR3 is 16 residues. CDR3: CASSYRASTTNEKLFF. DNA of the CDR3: TGTGCCAGCAGCTACAGGGCGTCGACAACTAATGAAAAACTGTTTTTT.

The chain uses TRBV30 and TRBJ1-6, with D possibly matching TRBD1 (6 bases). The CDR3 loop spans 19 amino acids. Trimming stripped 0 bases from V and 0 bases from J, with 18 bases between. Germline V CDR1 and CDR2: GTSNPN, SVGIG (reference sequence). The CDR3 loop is CAWSVDDRLLSSYNSPLHF. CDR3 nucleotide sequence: TGTGCCTGGAGTGTAGACGACAGGTTGCTCTCCTCCTATAATTCACCCCTCCACTTT.

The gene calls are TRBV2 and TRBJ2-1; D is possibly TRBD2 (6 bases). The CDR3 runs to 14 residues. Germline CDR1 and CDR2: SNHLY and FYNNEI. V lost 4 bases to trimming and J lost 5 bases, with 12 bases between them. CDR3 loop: CASSVSGGNNEQFF. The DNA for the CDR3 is TGTGCCAGCAGTGTCAGCGGAGGGAACAATGAGCAGTTCTTC.

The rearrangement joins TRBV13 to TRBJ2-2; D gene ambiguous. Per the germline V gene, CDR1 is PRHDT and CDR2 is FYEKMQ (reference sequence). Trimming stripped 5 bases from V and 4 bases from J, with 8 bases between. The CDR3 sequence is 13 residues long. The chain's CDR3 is CASSLQLTGELFF. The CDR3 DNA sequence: TGTGCCAGCAGCCTCCAACTCACCGGGGAGCTGTTTTTT.

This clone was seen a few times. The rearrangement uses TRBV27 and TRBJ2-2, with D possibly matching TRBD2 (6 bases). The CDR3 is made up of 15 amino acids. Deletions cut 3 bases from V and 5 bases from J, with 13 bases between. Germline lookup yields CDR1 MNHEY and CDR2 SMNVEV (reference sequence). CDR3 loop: CASSLGTGGTGELFF. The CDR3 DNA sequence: TGTGCCAGCAGTTTGGGGACCGGGGGAACCGGGGAGCTGTTTTTT.

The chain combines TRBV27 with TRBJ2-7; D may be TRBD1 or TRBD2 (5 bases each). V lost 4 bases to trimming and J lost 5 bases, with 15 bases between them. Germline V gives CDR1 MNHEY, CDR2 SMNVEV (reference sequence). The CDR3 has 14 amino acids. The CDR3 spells CASSSTGRGDEQYF. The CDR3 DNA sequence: TGTGCCAGCAGTTCGACGGGGAGAGGGGACGAGCAGTACTTC.

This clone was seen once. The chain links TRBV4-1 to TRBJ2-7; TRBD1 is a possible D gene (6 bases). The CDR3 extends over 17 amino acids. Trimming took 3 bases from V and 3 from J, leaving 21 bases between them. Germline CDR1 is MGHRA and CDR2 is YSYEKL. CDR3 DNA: TGCGCCAGCAGCCACCCCTTTGAGGGCACAGGGCTCTACGAGCAGTACTTC. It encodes CASSHPFEGTGLYEQYF.

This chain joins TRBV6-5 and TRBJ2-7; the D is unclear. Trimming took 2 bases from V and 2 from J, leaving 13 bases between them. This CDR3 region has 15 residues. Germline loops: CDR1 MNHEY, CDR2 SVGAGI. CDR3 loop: CASSYRIGKAYEQYF. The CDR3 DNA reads TGTGCCAGCAGTTACCGCATCGGAAAGGCCTACGAGCAGTACTTC.

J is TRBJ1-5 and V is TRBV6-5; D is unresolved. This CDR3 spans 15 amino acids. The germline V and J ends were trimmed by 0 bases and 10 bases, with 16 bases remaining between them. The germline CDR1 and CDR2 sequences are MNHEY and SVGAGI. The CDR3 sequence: CASSYSSRSVHPQHF. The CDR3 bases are TGTGCCAGCAGTTACTCGTCTCGGTCCGTTCACCCCCAGCATTTT.